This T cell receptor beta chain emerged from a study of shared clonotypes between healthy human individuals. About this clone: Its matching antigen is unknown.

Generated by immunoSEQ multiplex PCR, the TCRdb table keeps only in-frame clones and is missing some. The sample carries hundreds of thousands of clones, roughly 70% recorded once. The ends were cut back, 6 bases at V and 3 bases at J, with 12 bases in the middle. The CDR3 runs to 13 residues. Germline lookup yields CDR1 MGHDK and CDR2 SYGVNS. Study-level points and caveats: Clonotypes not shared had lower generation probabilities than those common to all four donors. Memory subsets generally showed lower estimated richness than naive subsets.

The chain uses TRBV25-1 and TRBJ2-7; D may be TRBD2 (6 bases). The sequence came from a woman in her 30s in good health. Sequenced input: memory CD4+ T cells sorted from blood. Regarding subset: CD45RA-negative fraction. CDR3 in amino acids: CASRGGGLYEQYF. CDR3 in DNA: TGTGCCAGCAGAGGTGGGGGACTCTACGAGCAGTACTTC.